This T cell receptor beta chain is from a study of blood T cells in healthy people across ages. Then a second PCR, running roughly 7 to 11 cycles, was carried out with a sample-barcoded 5' primer and a J-beta primer mix. TCRdb itself ran the 5' RACE reads through MiXCR, one entry per CDR3 protein. Of some 1.7 million distinct CDR3 sequences listed, about 28% are singletons. This clonotype was counted between two and nine times. The CDR3 contains 13 residues. CDR1 and CDR2 (germline): SNHLY, FYNNEI. V dropped 8 bases and J dropped 16 bases, with 23 bases sitting between them. The TCR was taken from a woman aged 25-40 years in good health. Sequenced sample: blood. The chain links TRBV2 to TRBJ1-4, with D perhaps TRBD1 (5 bases). The CDR3 DNA sequence: TGTGCCAGCGGCCCCGGGGGGGTGAAAAGCGAGTTTTTT. It yields the protein CASGPGGVKSEFF.